This TCR beta chain was identified during a study of blood T cell repertoires in COVID-19. Study in general: Samples taken during acute and convalescent COVID-19 were collected in the United States, Italy and Spain. Sources were T cells, B-cell-depleted T cells, or PBMCs; the material itself was cDNA or gDNA.

In the original workflow: The assay estimated nucleated cells by amplifying reference gene primers. Profiling relied on immunoSEQ multiplex PCR, and the TCRdb table lists in-frame clones only, not all of them. Clonal size and the V and J genes are those of that table, whereas D and trimming came from the DNA. This sample has under 450,000 clones; approximately 88% occur once, and the top ten carry approximately 12%. This CDR3 region has 16 residues. V lost 8 bases to trimming and J lost 5 bases, with 24 bases between them. Germline loops: CDR1 SEHNR, CDR2 FQNEAQ (reference sequence). Seattle participants joined during active infection and were tracked over time.

This chain uses TRBV7-9 with TRBJ1-2; maybe TRBD1 (5 bases). The sample taken for sequencing was peripheral blood. The receptor was isolated from a woman aged 45-59 years with COVID-19, enrolled during active disease. CDR3 sequence reads: CASFVRDPNRGYGYTF. The CDR3 DNA sequence: TGTGCCAGCTTCGTCCGGGACCCTAACCGGGGGTATGGCTACACCTTC.